These 19 T cell receptor beta chains originate from one sample sequenced in a study of shared clonotypes between healthy human individuals. The assay was immunoSEQ multiplex PCR, and TCRdb's table has in-frame clones only and misses some. Among around 2.5 million clones, approximately 93% were seen once, and the ten largest hold approximately 0.35%. Input material: naive CD4+ T cells from PBMCs. The subset is: CD45RA+ positively selected. The source of these receptors is a man aged 18 to 29 in good health. Some clones in this sample may be carry-over from other donors' samples.

The rearrangement joins TRBV28 to TRBJ2-5, with 8 bases lining up with TRBD1. CDR1 and CDR2 from the germline V gene are MDHEN and SYDVKM. CDR3 length equals 12 residues. V trimming: 11 bases; J trimming: 5 bases; junction bases outside the gene matches: 7. CDR3 sequence (DNA): TGTGCCGGAAGGAGGACAGGGGAGACCCAGTACTTC. It translates to CAGRRTGETQYF.

This clone was recorded once. V and J are TRBV4-2 and TRBJ2-2, with 10 bases lining up with TRBD2. CDR3 length: 17 amino acids. The J segment lost 3 bases and the V segment lost 3 bases, leaving 7 bases of the junction unmatched. The germline V gene has CDR1 LGHNA and CDR2 YNFKEQ. CDR3 region: CASSHRPSGSDTGELFF. The CDR3 coding sequence is TGTGCCAGCAGCCACCGTCCTAGCGGGAGTGACACCGGGGAGCTGTTTTTT.

This clone was picked up one time. The J gene is TRBJ2-1, the V gene TRBV5-4; 11 nucleotides line up with TRBD2. This CDR3 has 15 amino acids. Germline assignment: CDR1 SGHNT and CDR2 YYREEE (reference sequence). The ends lost 4 bases at V and 9 bases at J; junction bases unmatched: 9. The chain's CDR3 is CASSPGTSGPGEQFF. The CDR3 nucleotides read TGTGCCAGCAGCCCCGGGACTAGCGGTCCTGGTGAGCAGTTCTTC.

This clone was picked up one time. The chain recombines TRBV6-1 with TRBJ2-6; D unresolved. CDR1 MNHNS and CDR2 SASEGT come from the germline V gene. V was pared by 1 base and J by 4 bases, with 8 bases between. This CDR3 is built from 15 residues. CDR3 DNA: TGTGCCAGCAGTGAAGGGGGAACCGGGGCCAACGTCCTGACTTTC. Encoded protein: CASSEGGTGANVLTF.

The chain employs TRBV6-5 and TRBJ1-3; 7 nucleotides match TRBD1. The CDR3 length is 15 residues. Germline V gene lookup returns CDR1 MNHEY and CDR2 SVGAGI. Trimming took 0 bases from V and 4 from J; bases not matched to a gene: 3. CDR3 sequence reads: CASSYSQGVGNTIYF. The DNA of the CDR3 is TGTGCCAGCAGTTACTCGCAGGGGGTCGGAAACACCATATATTTT.

This clone is a singleton in its sample. This could be a read error, since a much larger clone is one nucleotide away. The same CDR3 can be traced to other DNA sequences in this sample. The genes are TRBV5-1 and TRBJ2-5; D not certain. This CDR3 has 11 amino acids. Germline CDR1 reads SGHRS; CDR2 reads YFSETQ. Deletions cut 4 bases from V and 3 bases from J, with 4 bases between. The CDR3 DNA is TGCGCCAGCAGCGTAGAAGAGACCCAGTACTTC. It translates to CASSVEETQYF.

The chain joins TRBV7-3 to TRBJ2-3; 11 bases are a match to TRBD2. Germline values: CDR1 SGHTA, CDR2 FQGTGA. The ends lost 4 bases at V and 0 bases at J; junction bases unmatched: 6. The CDR3 runs 17 residues. The CDR3 DNA follows: TGTGCCAGCAGCTCCCTAGCGGGAGGTCCTAGCACAGATACGCAGTATTTT. It codes for CASSSLAGGPSTDTQYF.

This clone was observed once. The chain employs TRBV5-6 and TRBJ1-6; 8 positions match TRBD1. V trimming: 0 bases; J trimming: 9 bases; junction bases outside the gene matches: 2. The CDR3 totals 14 residues. From germline, CDR1 is SGHDT and CDR2 YYEEEE. CDR3 sequence: CASSLGQGSSPLHF. The CDR3, as DNA: TGTGCCAGCAGCTTGGGACAGGGGAGTTCACCCCTCCACTTT.

A note on this clone: Other DNA sequences of this sample code for an identical CDR3. The V and J genes are TRBV19 and TRBJ2-7, with TRBD1 as a possible D gene (6 bases). The V gene lost 6 bases and the J gene lost 0 bases, with 12 bases spanning the gap. The CDR3 spans 14 residues. Looked up from germline, CDR1 is LNHDA and CDR2 is SQIVND (reference sequence). CDR3 region: CASRSDRSSYEQYF. CDR3 nucleotides: TGTGCCAGTAGATCCGACAGGAGCTCCTACGAGCAGTACTTC. Drawing the rest from reference TRBV19 and TRBJ2-7, the complete variable domain is DGGITQSPKYLFRKEGQNVTLSCEQNLNHDAMYWYRQDPGQGLRLIYYSQIVNDFQKGDIAEGYSVSREKKESFPLTVTSAQKNPTAFYLCASRSDRSSYEQYFGPGTRLTVT.

This chain uses TRBV19 with TRBJ1-2; D not certain. The CDR3 is 13 amino acids. Trimming pared 5 bases from V and 6 bases from J, leaving 13 bases between. CDR1 LNHDA and CDR2 SQIVND come from the germline V gene (reference sequence). The CDR3 reads CASSALRANGYTF. In DNA, the CDR3 is TGTGCCAGTAGTGCCCTGCGGGCGAATGGCTACACCTTC.

The chain links TRBV18 to TRBJ2-1; TRBD1 might be the D (5 bases). CDR3 length: 15 amino acids. With 3 bases removed from V and 2 bases from J, the gap between germline ends came to 11 bases. Germline CDR1 KGHSH, CDR2 LQKENI. CDR3 protein: CASSPGLRTYNEQFF. The CDR3 region has the DNA TGTGCCAGCTCACCGGGGCTAAGGACCTACAATGAGCAGTTCTTC.

Notes on this clone: In the same sample, other DNA sequences code for this CDR3. The genes are TRBV28 and TRBJ2-7, with D perhaps TRBD1 (5 bases). The CDR3 length is 14 residues. The germline V gene encodes CDR1 MDHEN and CDR2 SYDVKM. The germline V and J ends were trimmed by 4 bases and 2 bases, with 12 bases remaining between them. The DNA for the CDR3 is TGTGCCAGCAGTTCCTCCGGACATACCTACGAGCAGTACTTC. The encoded protein is CASSSSGHTYEQYF.

J is TRBJ2-3 and V is TRBV29-1; D possibly corresponds to TRBD2 (5 bases). Germline CDR1 SQVTM, CDR2 ANQGSEA. The CDR3 sequence is 12 residues long. V lost 6 bases to trimming and J lost 2 bases, with 9 bases between them. CDR3 in DNA: TGCAGCGTCGGGGATGCCACAGATACGCAGTATTTT. It specifies CSVGDATDTQYF.

This clone was seen a single time. The J gene is TRBJ1-2, the V gene TRBV19; the D is unclear. Germline CDR1 reads LNHDA; CDR2 reads SQIVND (reference sequence). This CDR3 is 12 amino acids long. Between the trimmed V and J ends, which lost 3 bases and 7 bases, there was a span of 9 bases. CDR3 sequence reads: CASSISGSGYTF. DNA for the CDR3: TGTGCCAGTAGTATCTCGGGTAGTGGCTACACCTTC. The full variable domain, in which reference TRBV19 and TRBJ1-2 provide the parts outside the CDR3, is DGGITQSPKYLFRKEGQNVTLSCEQNLNHDAMYWYRQDPGQGLRLIYYSQIVNDFQKGDIAEGYSVSREKKESFPLTVTSAQKNPTAFYLCASSISGSGYTFGSGTRLTVV.

The V call is TRBV4-3, the J call TRBJ1-2; D is unresolved. The CDR3 is 13 residues long. Germline V CDR1 and CDR2: LGHNA, YSLEER. V lost 0 bases to trimming and J lost 6 bases, with 8 bases between them. This chain's CDR3 is CASSQEFSDGYTF. The CDR3 coding sequence is TGCGCCAGCAGCCAAGAATTTTCTGATGGCTACACCTTC.

This rearrangement joins TRBV6-5 to TRBJ2-1; 7 bases align to TRBD1. The germline V gene encodes CDR1 MNHEY and CDR2 SVGAGI. V was pared by 2 bases and J by 9 bases, with 7 bases of the junction left unmatched. The CDR3 extends over 14 amino acids. CDR3 DNA: TGTGCCAGCAGTTACCCGACAGGGTCCGGTGAGCAGTTCTTC. Residues: CASSYPTGSGEQFF.

The chain uses TRBV9 and TRBJ2-1; 8 nucleotides match TRBD2. Germline CDR1 SGDLS, CDR2 YYNGEE. V lost 0 bases and J lost 6; bases outside the gene matches: 11. The CDR3 runs to 17 residues. CDR3: CASSVADPGLAGNEQFF. The CDR3 DNA reads as TGTGCCAGCAGCGTAGCTGATCCTGGACTAGCAGGCAATGAGCAGTTCTTC. Drawing the rest from reference TRBV9 and TRBJ2-1, the complete variable domain is DSGVTQTPKHLITATGQRVTLRCSPRSGDLSVYWYQQSLDQGLQFLIQYYNGEERAKGNILERFSAQQFPDLHSELNLSSLELGDSALYFCASSVADPGLAGNEQFFGPGTRLTVL.

The chain joins TRBV28 to TRBJ2-7; maybe TRBD2 (5 bases). Trimming pared 4 bases from V and 3 bases from J, leaving 19 bases between. The CDR3 is 16 amino acids. Per the germline V gene, CDR1 is MDHEN and CDR2 is SYDVKM. This chain's CDR3 is CASSSPHAREGYEQYF. CDR3 DNA: TGTGCCAGCAGTTCGCCTCACGCGCGAGAGGGCTACGAGCAGTACTTC.

The CDR3 spells CASSSGLTGTQYF. The CDR3 DNA reads as TGTGCCAGCAGTTCAGGCCTCACGGGGACCCAGTACTTC. This chain connects TRBV6-5 to TRBJ2-5; D unresolved. The germline V gene encodes CDR1 MNHEY and CDR2 SVGAGI. There are 13 residues in the CDR3. The V gene lost 4 bases and the J gene lost 7 bases, with 13 bases spanning the gap.